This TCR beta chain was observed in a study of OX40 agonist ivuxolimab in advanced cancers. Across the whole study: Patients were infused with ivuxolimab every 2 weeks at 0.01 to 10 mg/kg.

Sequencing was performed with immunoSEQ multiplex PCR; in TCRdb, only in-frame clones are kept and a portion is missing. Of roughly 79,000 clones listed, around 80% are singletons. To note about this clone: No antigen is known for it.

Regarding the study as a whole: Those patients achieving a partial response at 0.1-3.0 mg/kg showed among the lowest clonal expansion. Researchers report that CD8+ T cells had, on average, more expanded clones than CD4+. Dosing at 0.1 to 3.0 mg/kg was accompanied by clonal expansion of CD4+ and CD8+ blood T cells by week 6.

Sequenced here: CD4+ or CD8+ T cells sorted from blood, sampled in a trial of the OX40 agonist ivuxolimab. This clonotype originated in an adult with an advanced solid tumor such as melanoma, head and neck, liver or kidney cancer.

CDR3 coding DNA: TGTGCCAGCTCACCATACGACAGGGGTGAGCAGTTCTTC. The encoded protein is CASSPYDRGEQFF. The rearrangement links TRBV18 to TRBJ2-1; 8 bases map to TRBD1. Germline CDR1 KGHSH, CDR2 LQKENI. V shed 2 bases, J shed 9 bases, and the junction held 3 bases outside the gene matches. The CDR3 has 13 residues.